This TCR beta chain was captured in a study of T cell responses to AZD1222 COVID-19 vaccine. Study findings and constraints: The donors showed a predominance of white British ancestry and of females, with possible underestimation of clonal diversity. Across spike, vaccine-associated CD4 TCRs were found, dominant at 160-218 and 743-854. Only a handful of individuals given AZD1222 were seropositive at baseline. Repertoire sampling happened only post peak T cell response.

Concerning this clone itself: The antigen remains unidentified. This sample includes further DNA sequences coding for the same CDR3.

The assay was immunoSEQ multiplex PCR, and TCRdb's table has in-frame clones only and misses some. The sample carries 100,000 to 150,000 clones, about 90% recorded once. Trimming removed 2 bases at V and 2 bases at J, with 7 bases between. Germline CDR1 is MNHEY and CDR2 is SVGAGI. The CDR3 consists of 14 residues. The source material was peripheral blood, sampled on day 0 of AZD1222 vaccination. The gene calls are TRBV6-5 and TRBJ1-5; D is ambiguous. The clonotype comes from an adult in good health. The CDR3 region has the DNA TGTGCCAGCAGTTACGGCGGGGGCAATCAGCCCCAGCATTTT. Translating gives CASSYGGGNQPQHF.